These 17 T cell receptor beta chains were all obtained from the same sample, sequenced in a study of T cell responses to AZD1222 COVID-19 vaccine. This table comes from immunoSEQ multiplex PCR, and its TCRdb copy is limited to in-frame clones, with some not included. Of some 140,000 clones listed, approximately 89% are singletons. The sample in question was peripheral blood, obtained on day 0 of AZD1222 vaccination. The receptor set was obtained from an adult in good health.

The chain employs TRBV27 and TRBJ1-5; perhaps TRBD1 as D (5 bases). The CDR3 loop spans 13 amino acids. Germline loops: CDR1 MNHEY, CDR2 SMNVEV (reference sequence). Trimming pared 2 bases from V and 7 bases from J, leaving 9 bases between. For the CDR3, the DNA is TGTGCCAGCAGTTTAGCGGGGGGACAGCCCCAGCATTTT. Amino acid sequence: CASSLAGGQPQHF.

This chain joins TRBV7-8 and TRBJ2-4; D ambiguous. This CDR3 contains 16 residues. Germline V gene data show CDR1 as SGHVS and CDR2 as FQNEAQ. The V gene lost 2 bases and the J gene lost 0 bases, with 11 bases spanning the gap. The CDR3 sequence: CASSLRRTLAKNIQYF. The CDR3 DNA sequence: TGTGCCAGCAGCTTAAGGCGTACCCTAGCCAAAAACATTCAGTACTTC.

This chain joins TRBV5-1 and TRBJ2-1, with 8 positions matching TRBD2. The CDR3 runs 15 residues. Germline CDR1 SGHRS, CDR2 YFSETQ. With 5 bases clipped from V and 7 bases from J, the junction kept 11 bases outside the gene matches. CDR3 sequence (DNA): TGCGCCAGCAGTCTGACCGGGAGGGCGACAAATGAGCAGTTCTTC. It translates to CASSLTGRATNEQFF.

The count of this clone is one. This chain links TRBV27 with TRBJ1-2; D is perhaps TRBD1 (6 bases). The V and J ends lost 8 bases and 5 bases respectively, with 15 bases between them. The CDR3 has 13 amino acids. Germline CDR1 reads MNHEY; CDR2 reads SMNVEV (reference sequence). The CDR3 is CASSLGGTYGYTF. In DNA form, the CDR3 reads TGTGCCAGCTCTTTAGGAGGGACATATGGCTACACCTTC.

The chain employs TRBV21-1 and TRBJ2-1; the listed D gene, TRBD1, was not tested against the DNA. TRBV21-1 is described as a pseudogene. The CDR3 runs to 13 residues. The CDR3: CASSKVRPGGRFF. In DNA, the CDR3 is TGTGCCAGCAGCAAAGTCAGGCCAGGGGGTCGGTTCTTC.

The V call is TRBV12-5, the J call TRBJ2-1, with D perhaps TRBD2 (6 bases). The CDR3 covers 13 residues. V lost 5 bases and J lost 6, with 11 bases in between. Germline CDR1 and CDR2: LGHNT and FRNRAP. The CDR3 loop is CASGLAGGNEQFF. DNA for the CDR3: TGTGCTAGTGGTCTAGCCGGGGGCAATGAGCAGTTCTTC.

The rearrangement uses TRBV5-4 and TRBJ2-3, with D possibly matching TRBD2 (6 bases). The CDR3 sequence is 14 residues long. The ends were cut back, 3 bases at V and 1 base at J, with 9 bases in the middle. CDR1 SGHNT and CDR2 YYREEE come from the germline V gene (reference sequence). In DNA form, the CDR3 reads TGTGCCAGCAGCTACGGGACTCGCACAGATACGCAGTATTTT. This gives the protein CASSYGTRTDTQYF.

V and J are TRBV19 and TRBJ2-5, with TRBD2 as a possible D gene (5 bases). The CDR3 length is 14 residues. Germline assignment: CDR1 LNHDA and CDR2 SQIVND (reference sequence). V lost 4 bases and J 5 bases, leaving 14 bases between the germline ends. The DNA of the CDR3 is TGTGCCAGTAGTAGCCGGAGGACTGTGGAGACCCAGTACTTC. It translates to CASSSRRTVETQYF.

The chain employs TRBV6-5 and TRBJ1-1, with D possibly TRBD1 on 6 matching bases. This CDR3 is built from 14 residues. Germline V gene lookup returns CDR1 MNHEY and CDR2 SVGAGI. Trimming shortened V by 7 bases and J by 7 bases, and 19 bases separated the two germline ends. The CDR3 bases are TGTGCCAGCATCTCCGCGGGGGGCCGGGGTGAAGCTTTCTTT. This sequence encodes CASISAGGRGEAFF.

The J gene is TRBJ1-6, the V gene TRBV2; TRBD1 is a possible D gene (6 bases). The germline V and J ends were trimmed by 9 bases and 0 bases, with 18 bases remaining between them. The CDR3 covers 17 residues. Germline V gene lookup returns CDR1 SNHLY and CDR2 FYNNEI. CDR3 nucleotide sequence: TGTGCCAGGGGCCAGGTGCAGGGGAACTCCTATAATTCACCCCTCCACTTT. Protein product: CARGQVQGNSYNSPLHF.

This CDR3 is CASSAYGEKLFF. CDR3 nucleotide sequence: TGTGCCAGTAGTGCTTACGGCGAAAAACTGTTTTTT. The chain recombines TRBV19 with TRBJ1-4, with D hard to call. Germline V gives CDR1 LNHDA, CDR2 SQIVND (reference sequence). Between the trimmed V and J ends, which lost 5 bases and 8 bases, there was a span of 9 bases. CDR3 length: 12 residues.

This clone was recorded only once. The chain carries TRBV5-1 and TRBJ2-7; unclear D gene. Trimming cost V 0 bases and J 1 base, with 8 bases left between them. The CDR3 length is 14 residues. Germline assignment: CDR1 SGHRS and CDR2 YFSETQ. The CDR3 DNA is TGCGCCAGCAGCTTGGCCACTTTGTCCTACGAGCAGTACTTC. Amino acid sequence: CASSLATLSYEQYF.

The V gene is TRBV28, the J gene TRBJ2-7, with D perhaps matching TRBD1 (6 bases). CDR1 MDHEN and CDR2 SYDVKM come from the germline V gene. Between the trimmed V and J ends, which lost 5 bases and 1 base, there was a span of 12 bases. The CDR3 spans 14 residues. The CDR3 region has the DNA TGTGCCAGCAGTGGTTCGACAGGATCCTACGAGCAGTACTTC. Translating gives CASSGSTGSYEQYF.

This rearrangement joins TRBV5-1 to TRBJ1-5; D perhaps matches TRBD1 (6 bases). Germline lookup yields CDR1 SGHRS and CDR2 YFSETQ. Trimming took 0 bases from V and 7 from J, leaving 8 bases between them. The CDR3 runs to 13 residues. The DNA for the CDR3 is TGCGCCAGCAGCTTGGACAGGGCACAGCCCCAGCATTTT. Amino acid sequence: CASSLDRAQPQHF.

The rearrangement links TRBV7-2 to TRBJ2-5; D gene uncertain. V lost 5 bases, J lost 3 bases, and 16 bases lay in between. The CDR3 consists of 15 residues. Germline CDR1 reads SGHTA; CDR2 reads FQGNSA. The CDR3 here is CASSPRPRSEETQYF. The DNA of the CDR3 is TGTGCCAGCAGCCCCCGTCCCCGCAGTGAAGAGACCCAGTACTTC.

This chain links TRBV28 with TRBJ1-2, with D unresolved. This CDR3 is built from 13 residues. V was trimmed by 3 bases and J by 4 bases, leaving 9 bases between them. Germline-derived CDR1 and CDR2 are MDHEN and SYDVKM. CDR3 region: CASSFRSGYGYTF. DNA for the CDR3: TGTGCCAGCAGTTTTCGGAGCGGCTATGGCTACACCTTC.

The rearrangement joins TRBV28 to TRBJ2-1, with D perhaps TRBD2 (6 bases). The CDR3 contains 13 residues. Trimming shortened V by 5 bases and J by 5 bases, and 10 bases separated the two germline ends. Germline V CDR1 and CDR2: MDHEN, SYDVKM. The CDR3 sequence is CASSTGVDNEQFF. The CDR3 DNA sequence: TGTGCCAGCAGTACGGGAGTAGACAATGAGCAGTTCTTC.